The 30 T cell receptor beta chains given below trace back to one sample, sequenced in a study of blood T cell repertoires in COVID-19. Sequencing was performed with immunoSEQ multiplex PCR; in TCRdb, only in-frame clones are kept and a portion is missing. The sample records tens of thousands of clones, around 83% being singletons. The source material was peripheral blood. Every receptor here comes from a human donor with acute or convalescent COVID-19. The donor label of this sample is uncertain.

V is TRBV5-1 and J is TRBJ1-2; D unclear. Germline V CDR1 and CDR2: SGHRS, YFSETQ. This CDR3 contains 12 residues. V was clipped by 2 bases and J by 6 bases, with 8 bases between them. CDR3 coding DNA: TGCGCCAGCAGCTTTAACGGGGATGGCTACACCTTC. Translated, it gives CASSFNGDGYTF.

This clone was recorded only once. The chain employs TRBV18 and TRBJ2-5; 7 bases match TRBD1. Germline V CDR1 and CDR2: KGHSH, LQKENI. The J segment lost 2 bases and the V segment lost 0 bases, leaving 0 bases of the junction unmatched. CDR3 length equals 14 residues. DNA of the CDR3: TGTGCCAGCTCACCACCGGGACAGCAAGAGACCCAGTACTTC. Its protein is CASSPPGQQETQYF.

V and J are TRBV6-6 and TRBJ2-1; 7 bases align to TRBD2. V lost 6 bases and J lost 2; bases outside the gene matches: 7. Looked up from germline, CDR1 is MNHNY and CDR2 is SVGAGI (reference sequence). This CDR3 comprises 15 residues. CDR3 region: CASSRGSGAYNEQFF. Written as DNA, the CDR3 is TGTGCCAGCAGCCGGGGAAGCGGGGCCTACAATGAGCAGTTCTTC.

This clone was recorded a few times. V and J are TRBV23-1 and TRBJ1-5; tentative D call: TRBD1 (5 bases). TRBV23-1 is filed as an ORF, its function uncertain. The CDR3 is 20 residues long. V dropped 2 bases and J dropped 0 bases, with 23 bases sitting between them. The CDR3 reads CASSQPGCFHHYYSNQPQHF. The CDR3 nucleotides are TGCGCCAGCAGTCAACCAGGGTGTTTCCATCATTATTATAGCAATCAGCCCCAGCATTTT.

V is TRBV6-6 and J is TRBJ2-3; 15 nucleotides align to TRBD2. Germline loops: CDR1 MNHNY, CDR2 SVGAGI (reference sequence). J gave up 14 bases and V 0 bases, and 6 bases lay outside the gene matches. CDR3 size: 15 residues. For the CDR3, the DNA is TGTGCCAGCAGTTACTCCCCGGGACTAGCGGGGGGTTTGTATTTT. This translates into CASSYSPGLAGGLYF.

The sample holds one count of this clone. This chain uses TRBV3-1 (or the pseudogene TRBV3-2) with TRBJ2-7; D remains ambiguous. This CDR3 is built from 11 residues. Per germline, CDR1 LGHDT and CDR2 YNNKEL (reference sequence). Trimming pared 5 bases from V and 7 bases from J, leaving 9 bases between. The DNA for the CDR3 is TGTGCCAGCAGCGAAGCTCGGGAGCAGTACTTC. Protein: CASSEAREQYF.

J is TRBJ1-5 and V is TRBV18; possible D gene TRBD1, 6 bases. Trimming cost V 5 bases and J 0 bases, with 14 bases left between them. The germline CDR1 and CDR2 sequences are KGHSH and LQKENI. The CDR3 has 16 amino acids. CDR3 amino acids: CASSTGTPDSNQPQHF. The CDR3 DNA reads TGTGCCAGCTCAACAGGGACCCCGGATAGCAATCAGCCCCAGCATTTT.

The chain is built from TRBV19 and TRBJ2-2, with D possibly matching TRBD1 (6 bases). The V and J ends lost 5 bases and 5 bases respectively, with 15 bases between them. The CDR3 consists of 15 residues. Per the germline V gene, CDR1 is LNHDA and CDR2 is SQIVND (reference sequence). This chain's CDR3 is CASSVDSVRTGELFF. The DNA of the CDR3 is TGTGCCAGTAGTGTGGACAGTGTCAGGACCGGGGAGCTGTTTTTT.

Written as DNA, the CDR3 is TGTGCCAGCAGCGTGACAGGCTCCAACACTGAAGCTTTCTTT. Translating it yields CASSVTGSNTEAFF. The rearrangement links TRBV11-2 to TRBJ1-1, with a tentative D call TRBD1 (6 bases). The CDR3 runs 14 residues. CDR1 is SGHAT, CDR2 FQNNGV, per germline. Trimming cost V 5 bases and J 2 bases, with 12 bases left between them.

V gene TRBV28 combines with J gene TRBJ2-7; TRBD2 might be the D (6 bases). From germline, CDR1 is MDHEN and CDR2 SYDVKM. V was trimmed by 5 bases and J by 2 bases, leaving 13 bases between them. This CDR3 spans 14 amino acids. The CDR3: CASSTRGGAYEQYF. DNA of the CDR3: TGTGCCAGCAGTACCCGCGGCGGGGCCTACGAGCAGTACTTC.

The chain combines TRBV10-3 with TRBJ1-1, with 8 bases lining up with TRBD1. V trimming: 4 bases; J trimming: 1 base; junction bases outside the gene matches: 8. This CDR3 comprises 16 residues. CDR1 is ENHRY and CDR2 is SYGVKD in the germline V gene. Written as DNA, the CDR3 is TGTGCCATCAGTGGGGCAGGGGGCACAGGGAACACTGAAGCTTTCTTT. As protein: CAISGAGGTGNTEAFF.

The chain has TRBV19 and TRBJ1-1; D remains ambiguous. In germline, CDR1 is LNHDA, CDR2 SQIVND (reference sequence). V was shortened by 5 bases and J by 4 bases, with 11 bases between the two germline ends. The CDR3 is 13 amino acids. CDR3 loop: CASSPDKITEAFF. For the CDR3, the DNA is TGTGCCAGTAGTCCTGACAAGATCACTGAAGCTTTCTTT.

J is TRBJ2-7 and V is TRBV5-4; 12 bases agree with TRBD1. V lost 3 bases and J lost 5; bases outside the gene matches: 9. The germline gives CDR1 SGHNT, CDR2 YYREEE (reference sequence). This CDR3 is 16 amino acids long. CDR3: CASSWAPGQGADEQYF. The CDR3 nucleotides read TGTGCCAGCAGCTGGGCCCCGGGACAGGGGGCAGACGAGCAGTACTTC. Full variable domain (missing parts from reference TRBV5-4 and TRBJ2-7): ETGVTQSPTHLIKTRGQQVTLRCSSQSGHNTVSWYQQALGQGPQFIFQYYREEENGRGNFPPRFSGLQFPNYSSELNVNALELDDSALYLCASSWAPGQGADEQYFGPGTRLTVT.

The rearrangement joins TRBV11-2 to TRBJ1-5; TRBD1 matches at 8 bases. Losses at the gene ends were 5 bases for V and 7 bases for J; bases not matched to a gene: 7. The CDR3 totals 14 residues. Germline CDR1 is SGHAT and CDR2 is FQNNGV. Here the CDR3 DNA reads TGTGCCAGCAGCGCCCACAGGGGGAACCAGCCCCAGCATTTT. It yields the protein CASSAHRGNQPQHF. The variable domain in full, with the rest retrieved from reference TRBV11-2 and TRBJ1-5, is EAGVAQSPRYKIIEKRQSVAFWCNPISGHATLYWYQQILGQGPKLLIQFQNNGVVDDSQLPKDRFSAERLKGVDSTLKIQPAKLEDSAVYLCASSAHRGNQPQHFGDGTRLSIL.

The CDR3 reads CASSPSGGPYNEQFF. The DNA of the CDR3 is TGTGCCAGCTCACCGTCGGGGGGCCCCTACAATGAGCAGTTCTTC. The chain combines TRBV18 with TRBJ2-1; tentatively, D is TRBD2 (7 bases). This CDR3 spans 15 amino acids. Trimming took off 3 bases at V and 2 bases at J, with 11 bases between the two ends. Germline V gene data show CDR1 as KGHSH and CDR2 as LQKENI.

The CDR3 DNA reads as TGTGCCAGCAGGACCGGGGGGTTGGAAAGGGAGACCCAGTACTTC. This encodes CASRTGGLERETQYF. The gene calls are TRBV7-2 and TRBJ2-5; TRBD2 agrees at 7 bases. This CDR3 spans 15 amino acids. Trimming took 6 bases from V and 5 from J; bases not matched to a gene: 12. The germline CDR1 and CDR2 sequences are SGHTA and FQGNSA.

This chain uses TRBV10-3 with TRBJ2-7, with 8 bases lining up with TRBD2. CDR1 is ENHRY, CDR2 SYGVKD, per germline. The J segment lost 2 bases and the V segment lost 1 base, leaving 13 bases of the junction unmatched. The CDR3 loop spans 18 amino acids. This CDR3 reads CAISEYGGGRGAAYEQYF. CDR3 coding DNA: TGTGCCATCAGTGAGTATGGCGGGGGGCGGGGGGCCGCCTACGAGCAGTACTTC.

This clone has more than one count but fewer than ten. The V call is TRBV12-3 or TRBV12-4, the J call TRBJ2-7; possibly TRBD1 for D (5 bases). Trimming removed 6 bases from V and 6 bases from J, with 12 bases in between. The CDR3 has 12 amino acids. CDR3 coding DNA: TGTGCCAGCAGACCAGGGTCCGGCGAGCAGTACTTC. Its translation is CASRPGSGEQYF.

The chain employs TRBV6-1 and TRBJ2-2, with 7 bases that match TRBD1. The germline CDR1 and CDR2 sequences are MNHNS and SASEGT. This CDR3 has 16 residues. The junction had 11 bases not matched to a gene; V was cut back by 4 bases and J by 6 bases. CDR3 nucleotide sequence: TGTGCCAGCAGTGGAGTACCAGGGGGTTTAGCCGGGGAGCTGTTTTTT. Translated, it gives CASSGVPGGLAGELFF.

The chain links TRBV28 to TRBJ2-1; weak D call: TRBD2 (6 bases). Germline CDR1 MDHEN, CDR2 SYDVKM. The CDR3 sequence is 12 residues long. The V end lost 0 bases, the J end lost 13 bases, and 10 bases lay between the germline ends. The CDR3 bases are TGTGCCAGCAGTTTATGGCGGGGTAATCAGTTCTTC. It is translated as CASSLWRGNQFF.

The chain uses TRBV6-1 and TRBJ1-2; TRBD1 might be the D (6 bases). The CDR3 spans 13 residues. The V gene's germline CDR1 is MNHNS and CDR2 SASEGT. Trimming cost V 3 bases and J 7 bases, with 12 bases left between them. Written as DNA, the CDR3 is TGTGCCAGCAGTGATCAACAGGGCACTGGCTACACCTTC. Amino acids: CASSDQQGTGYTF.

The DNA for the CDR3 is TGCGCCAGCAGCCAAGATAGGGGGCCCACTGAAAAACTGTTTTTT. Translating gives CASSQDRGPTEKLFF. The chain employs TRBV4-3 and TRBJ1-4; 7 nucleotides align to TRBD1. Per the germline V gene, CDR1 is LGHNA and CDR2 is YSLEER. The junction had 5 bases not matched to a gene; V was cut back by 0 bases and J by 7 bases. The CDR3 length is 15 residues.

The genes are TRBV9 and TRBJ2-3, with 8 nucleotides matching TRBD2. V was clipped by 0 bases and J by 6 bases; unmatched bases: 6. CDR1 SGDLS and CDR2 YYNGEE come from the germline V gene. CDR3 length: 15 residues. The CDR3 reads CASSVVSGSTDTQYF. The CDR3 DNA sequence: TGTGCCAGCAGCGTAGTCAGCGGGAGTACCGATACGCAGTATTTT.

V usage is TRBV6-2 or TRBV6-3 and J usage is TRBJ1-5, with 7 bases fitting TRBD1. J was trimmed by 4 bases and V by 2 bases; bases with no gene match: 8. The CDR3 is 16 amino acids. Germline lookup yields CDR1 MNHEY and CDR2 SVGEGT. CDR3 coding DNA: TGTGCCAGCAGTTACGGGACAGAGGGGATTAATCAGCCCCAGCATTTT. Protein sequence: CASSYGTEGINQPQHF.

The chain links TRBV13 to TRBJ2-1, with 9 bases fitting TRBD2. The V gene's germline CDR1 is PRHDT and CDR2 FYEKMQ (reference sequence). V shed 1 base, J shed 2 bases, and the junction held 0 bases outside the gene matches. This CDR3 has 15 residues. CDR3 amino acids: CASSLASGAYNEQFF. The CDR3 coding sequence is TGTGCCAGCAGCTTAGCTAGCGGGGCCTACAATGAGCAGTTCTTC.

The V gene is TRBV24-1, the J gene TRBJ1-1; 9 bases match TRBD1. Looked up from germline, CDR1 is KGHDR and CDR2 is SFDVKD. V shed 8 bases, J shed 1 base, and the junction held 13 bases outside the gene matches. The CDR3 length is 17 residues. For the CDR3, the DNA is TGTGCCACCACCCCTTGTCCGGGACAGGGAACGAACACTGAAGCTTTCTTT. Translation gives CATTPCPGQGTNTEAFF.

DNA for the CDR3: TGTGCCAGCAGTTACTCAGTGGCGGGCTATGGCTACACCTTC. Translating gives CASSYSVAGYGYTF. The chain recombines TRBV6-5 with TRBJ1-2, with no clear D. The CDR3 runs 14 residues. V shed 0 bases and J shed 4 bases, with 9 bases lying between them. CDR1 is MNHEY and CDR2 is SVGAGI in the germline V gene.

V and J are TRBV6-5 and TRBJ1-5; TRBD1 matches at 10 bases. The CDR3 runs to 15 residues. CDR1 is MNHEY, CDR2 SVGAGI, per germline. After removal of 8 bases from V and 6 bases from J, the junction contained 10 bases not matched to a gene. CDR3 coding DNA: TGTGCCAGCCTAAGACAGGGGGCGAAGGGTCAGCCCCAGCATTTT. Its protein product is CASLRQGAKGQPQHF.

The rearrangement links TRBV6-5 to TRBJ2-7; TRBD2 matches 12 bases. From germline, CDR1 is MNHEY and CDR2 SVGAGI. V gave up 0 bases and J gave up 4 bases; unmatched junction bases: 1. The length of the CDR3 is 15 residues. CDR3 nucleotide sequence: TGTGCCAGCAGTTACTCGCTAGCGGGAGGGTACGAGCAGTACTTC. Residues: CASSYSLAGGYEQYF.

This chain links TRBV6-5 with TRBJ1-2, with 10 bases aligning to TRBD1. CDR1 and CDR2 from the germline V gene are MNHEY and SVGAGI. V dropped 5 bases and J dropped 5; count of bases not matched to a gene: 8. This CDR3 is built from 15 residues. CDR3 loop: CASSQTGTGEYGYTF. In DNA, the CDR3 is TGTGCCAGCAGTCAAACCGGGACAGGGGAGTATGGCTACACCTTC.